The subject of this entry is one T cell receptor beta chain. Its antigen is currently unknown. Clones were read by immunoSEQ multiplex PCR, and TCRdb kept only the in-frame ones, dropping some. The sample records 170,000 or so clones, about nine tenths being singletons. The CDR3 is 14 residues long. V lost 3 bases and J lost 6, with 14 bases in between. In germline, CDR1 is MNHEY, CDR2 SMNVEV (reference sequence). This record comes from a study of T cell responses to AZD1222 COVID-19 vaccine. Findings and limits, study-wide: The donor cohort was predominantly white British with a female majority, and clonal diversity may have been underestimated.

The sequences come from peripheral blood, collected on day 0 of AZD1222 vaccination. The receptor comes from an adult in good health. The rearrangement uses TRBV27 and TRBJ2-5; D might be TRBD1 or TRBD2, each matching 6 bases. The CDR3 bases are TGTGCCAGCAGTTTGGGTTCGGGGGCGCAGACCCAGTACTTC. The encoded protein is CASSLGSGAQTQYF.